The rows below give T cell receptor beta chains drawn from one sample of a study of T cells in Graves' hyperthyroidism and ophthalmopathy. MiXCR, run by TCRdb on the multiplex PCR reads, gives a single entry per CDR3 protein. The data contain approximately 430,000 distinct CDR3 sequences, about 15% of them singletons. Sample: blood. All receptors derive from a woman under 30 with Graves' hyperthyroidism. Each CDR3 is given without its conserved first and last residue. The D gene is left open where the match is weak.

D | V | CDR3
TRBD1 | TRBV6-1 | ASREGQGPLTNYGYT
TRBD1 | TRBV7-9 | ATSRGNEQY
TRBD1 | TRBV5-5 | ASSVDRLSEAF
- | TRBV18 | ASSPPSSGLGETQY
- | TRBV7-9 | ASGPPSGSNEQF
TRBD1 | TRBV7-8 | ASSATGGNGANVLT
TRBD2 | TRBV10-3 | AIRGGSGSNADTQY
- | TRBV27 | ASSFSDSGYEQY
- | TRBV20-1 | SASVPGRRGNQPQH
TRBD1 | TRBV12-3/TRBV12-4 | ASSFVVGAGGGEQY
- | TRBV15 | ATSGDTYYGYT
- | TRBV7-2 | ASSLNPRYEQY
TRBD1 | TRBV7-8 | ASSLGQGNGEKLF
TRBD1 | TRBV29-1 | SVERGRETQY
- | TRBV29-1 | SVSTGGIAGRSY
TRBD1 | TRBV7-2 | ASSLQGALYGYT
TRBD2 | TRBV10-3 | AISPIGGGTDTQY
- | TRBV9 | ASSVSGENTEAF
TRBD1 | TRBV18 | ASSPRTGDTEAF
TRBD1 | TRBV28 | ASSSTGQGIGPQH
TRBD2 | TRBV10-2 | ASSDSLTSGQETQY
TRBD2 | TRBV5-1 | ASSLGIRLAEKYEQY
TRBD1 | TRBV24-1 | ATSDPNRGGGTEAF
- | TRBV20-1 | SARKGRAGHQPQH
TRBD1 | TRBV19 | ASSIQGQAIGGYT
- | TRBV20-1 | SAEAIANADTQY
- | TRBV19 | ASSSQLNQPQH
- | TRBV2 | ASRQGGTDTQY
TRBD1 | TRBV28 | ASSFPRSGGDQPQH
- | TRBV19 | ASMGGEQGNQPQH
TRBD2 | TRBV20-1 | SAREGTSGYEQY
- | TRBV15 | ATSRMGGGETQY
TRBD2 | TRBV12-3/TRBV12-4 | ASSLVKAGGSNEQF
TRBD2 | TRBV24-1 | ATSDPTSGSFNEQF
- | TRBV4-1 | ASSQGTPTETYEQY
TRBD2 | TRBV14 | ASSQETLAGALFRFDTQY
TRBD1 | TRBV5-6 | ASSLDPQDRGVYANYGYT
TRBD1 | TRBV28 | ASSPRRQGDMNTEAF
- | TRBV14 | ASGPHDSHYIWTEAF
TRBD2 | TRBV12-3/TRBV12-4 | ASSETSGPSTDTQY
- | TRBV6-1 | ASHHGGKETQY
TRBD1 | TRBV7-2 | ASSPRQGRSNEQF